This TCR beta chain was obtained from a study of blood T cell repertoires in COVID-19. The V end was cut by 0 bases, the J end by 5 bases, with 23 bases between. Looked up from germline, CDR1 is SGDLS and CDR2 is YYNGEE. The CDR3 totals 18 residues. Clones were read by immunoSEQ multiplex PCR, and TCRdb kept only the in-frame ones, dropping some. The table lists around 250,000 clones, around 86% of them singletons. The receptor was derived from a woman in her forties or fifties who had recovered from COVID-19. Sequencing was performed on PBMCs or T cells enriched from blood (not recorded which). V gene TRBV9 combines with J gene TRBJ1-2; D perhaps matches TRBD1 (5 bases). The CDR3 is CASSVAGTFSGRRYGYTF. CDR3 sequence (DNA): TGTGCCAGCAGCGTAGCTGGGACGTTCTCCGGGAGGCGTTATGGCTACACCTTC.